The clone carrying this T cell receptor (beta chain) appeared many times. What it binds is unknown. These data come from a study of molecular identifiers for immune sequencing clone quantification. Points from the study as a whole: Among effectors, clones above 20 RNA copies held over 99% of molecules; among naive cells, under 1%. Spiked-in Jurkat TCR RNA corresponding to one cell was reported as detectable against over 900,000 naive cells.

The junction had 10 bases not matched to a gene; V was cut back by 5 bases and J by 0 bases. The CDR3 runs to 17 residues. Germline values: CDR1 LNHDA, CDR2 SQIVND (reference sequence). TCRdb reprocessed the PCR reads via MiXCR and lists one record per CDR3 protein. The repertoire holds just under 650,000 distinct CDR3 sequences, with 20% as singletons. The sequenced material came from naive CD8+ T cells from blood, with Jurkat cell RNA spiked in. Specified subset: FACS-sorted CD8+CD4-CCR7+CD45RA+ naive T cells. J is TRBJ1-5 and V is TRBV19; 7 nucleotides agree with TRBD1. This TCR came from a human donor in good health. Some libraries in this study had Jurkat cell RNA spiked in. The CDR3 nucleotides are TGTGCCAGTAGTCCCGGACAGGCGGCTTATAGCAATCAGCCCCAGCATTTT. Its translation is CASSPGQAAYSNQPQHF.